The 28 T cell receptor beta chains below were found in one sample sequenced in a study of blood T cell repertoires in COVID-19 (TCRdb year 2020). The receptor library was made with the immunoSEQ multiplex PCR assay. The immuneACCESS repertoire file appears here via TCRdb, limited to in-frame rearrangements. These files lack a portion of the clones; in checked studies, under half of the deficit traces to unresolved V genes, and the cause of the others is not known. In all, the sample holds about 37,000 clones, and 70% to 90% of those were seen once. Approximately 12% of the sample comes from the top ten. Material for sequencing was peripheral blood. The receptor source for this set is a man aged 55 to 69 with active COVID-19.

This clone was recorded only once. V gene TRBV11-2 combines with J gene TRBJ1-2, with a tentative D call TRBD1 (5 bases). CDR1 is SGHAT and CDR2 is FQNNGV in the germline V gene. V lost 4 bases, J lost 4 bases, and 13 bases lay in between. There are 14 residues in the CDR3. CDR3: CASSSTTDLYGYTF. The CDR3, as DNA: TGTGCCAGCAGCTCGACGACAGATCTCTATGGCTACACCTTC.

This chain connects TRBV4-2 to TRBJ2-1; 8 positions agree with TRBD2. The junction had 7 bases not matched to a gene; V was cut back by 3 bases and J by 0 bases. CDR3 length: 17 residues. Germline V gene data show CDR1 as LGHNA and CDR2 as YNFKEQ. The chain's CDR3 is CASSQAGGGSSYNEQFF. The CDR3 DNA reads TGTGCCAGCAGCCAGGCCGGGGGGGGAAGCTCCTACAATGAGCAGTTCTTC.

The V and J genes are TRBV2 and TRBJ2-2, with 10 positions matching TRBD2. This CDR3 comprises 16 residues. J gave up 0 bases and V 6 bases, and 4 bases lay outside the gene matches. Germline V gene data show CDR1 as SNHLY and CDR2 as FYNNEI. The CDR3 sequence: CASRVLAGSNTGELFF. CDR3 bases: TGTGCCAGCAGGGTACTAGCGGGATCGAACACCGGGGAGCTGTTTTTT. Together with reference TRBV2 and TRBJ2-2, the CDR3 gives the full variable domain: EPEVTQTPSHQVTQMGQEVILRCVPISNHLYFYWYRQILGQKVEFLVSFYNNEISEKSEIFDDQFSVERPDGSNFTLKIRSTKLEDSAMYFCASRVLAGSNTGELFFGEGSRLTVL.

This clone was picked up one time. The V call is TRBV5-4, the J call TRBJ1-1; TRBD1 aligns across 10 bases. V lost 4 bases, J lost 1 base, and 10 bases stayed unmatched. From germline, CDR1 is SGHNT and CDR2 YYREEE (reference sequence). The CDR3 totals 17 residues. CDR3 sequence: CASSPGGTGARNTEAFF. The CDR3 DNA reads TGTGCCAGCAGCCCGGGAGGGACAGGGGCGCGGAACACTGAAGCTTTCTTT.

This rearrangement joins TRBV28 to TRBJ2-3; 10 bases align to TRBD2. The V gene end was trimmed by 6 bases and the J gene end by 3 bases; junction bases not matched to a gene: 6. Germline CDR1 is MDHEN and CDR2 is SYDVKM. There are 15 residues in the CDR3. CDR3 amino acids: CASRTVAGGTDTQYF. CDR3 coding DNA: TGTGCCAGCAGGACGGTAGCGGGAGGTACAGATACGCAGTATTTT.

The chain recombines TRBV20-1 with TRBJ2-5; no clear D. Germline V gene sequence: CDR1 DFQATT, CDR2 SNEGSKA (reference sequence). The CDR3 sequence is 11 residues long. The V gene lost 5 bases and the J gene lost 3 bases, with 7 bases spanning the gap. CDR3 sequence: CSAQLEETQYF. The CDR3 DNA reads TGCAGTGCTCAACTCGAAGAGACCCAGTACTTC.

This clone appeared a few times. The J gene is TRBJ2-1, the V gene TRBV9; D possibly corresponds to TRBD1 (6 bases). Per germline, CDR1 SGDLS and CDR2 YYNGEE. V lost 4 bases to trimming and J lost 5 bases, with 19 bases between them. This CDR3 region has 16 residues. CDR3 residues: CASSLHRDKVNNEQFF. In DNA form, the CDR3 reads TGTGCCAGCAGCCTGCACCGGGACAAGGTTAACAATGAGCAGTTCTTC.

This sequence joins TRBV5-1 and TRBJ1-1, with D possibly TRBD1 on 6 matching bases. Germline V lookup: CDR1 SGHRS, CDR2 YFSETQ. This CDR3 comprises 15 residues. V was shortened by 1 base and J by 8 bases, with 18 bases between the two germline ends. CDR3 in DNA: TGCGCCAGCAGCTTGCGGCCAGGGGACGGTTCCGAAGCTTTCTTT. Translation: CASSLRPGDGSEAFF.

The V gene is TRBV18, the J gene TRBJ1-5, with D possibly being TRBD1 (6 bases). Germline CDR1 KGHSH, CDR2 LQKENI. Trimming stripped 2 bases from V and 7 bases from J, with 9 bases between. The CDR3 runs to 13 residues. The CDR3 coding sequence is TGTGCCAGCTCACCAGGGGGCGAACAGCCCCAGCATTTT. Translated: CASSPGGEQPQHF. The whole variable domain, remainder taken from reference TRBV18 and TRBJ1-5, is NAGVMQNPRHLVRRRGQEARLRCSPMKGHSHVYWYRQLPEEGLKFMVYLQKENIIDESGMPKERFSAEFPKEGPSILRIQQVVRGDSAAYFCASSPGGEQPQHFGDGTRLSIL.

The chain couples TRBV4-1 to TRBJ1-1, with D perhaps matching TRBD1 (5 bases). Germline V gene lookup returns CDR1 MGHRA and CDR2 YSYEKL. Trimming took 0 bases from V and 4 from J, leaving 12 bases between them. CDR3 size: 15 residues. The CDR3 nucleotides read TGCGCCAGCAGCCAAGAACCCGGGAGGGGCACTGAAGCTTTCTTT. Translation: CASSQEPGRGTEAFF.

This clone showed up just once. V usage is TRBV5-4 and J usage is TRBJ2-5; 7 nucleotides agree with TRBD1. The CDR3 length is 15 residues. Germline CDR1 reads SGHNT; CDR2 reads YYREEE (reference sequence). With 4 bases clipped from V and 5 bases from J, the junction kept 11 bases outside the gene matches. The CDR3 region is CASSPKQGSRETQYF. DNA of the CDR3: TGTGCCAGCAGCCCGAAACAGGGGAGCAGGGAGACCCAGTACTTC. The variable domain in full, completed from reference TRBV5-4 and TRBJ2-5, reads ETGVTQSPTHLIKTRGQQVTLRCSSQSGHNTVSWYQQALGQGPQFIFQYYREEENGRGNFPPRFSGLQFPNYSSELNVNALELDDSALYLCASSPKQGSRETQYFGPGTRLLVL.

This rearrangement joins TRBV18 to TRBJ1-4, with a weak D call TRBD1 (6 bases). The CDR3 extends over 14 amino acids. Germline V gene lookup returns CDR1 KGHSH and CDR2 LQKENI. V lost 6 bases and J lost 5, with 13 bases in between. Written as DNA, the CDR3 is TGTGCCAGCTCTCGGACAGATAGAAATGAAAAACTGTTTTTT. Its protein is CASSRTDRNEKLFF.

This sequence joins TRBV6-1 and TRBJ2-3; TRBD1 matches at 7 bases. The V gene end was trimmed by 2 bases and the J gene end by 2 bases; junction bases not matched to a gene: 4. The CDR3 sequence is 15 residues long. The V gene's germline CDR1 is MNHNS and CDR2 SASEGT. The CDR3, as DNA: TGTGCCAGCAGTGAATGGCAGGGGGTCACAGATACGCAGTATTTT. Translated: CASSEWQGVTDTQYF.

The V call is TRBV6-5, the J call TRBJ1-1; 12 positions agree with TRBD1. Trimming took 8 bases from V and 1 from J; bases not matched to a gene: 5. Germline V gene data show CDR1 as MNHEY and CDR2 as SVGAGI. The CDR3 has 15 residues. The CDR3 sequence: CASRGQGAGNTEAFF. For the CDR3, the DNA is TGTGCCAGCCGGGGACAGGGGGCAGGGAACACTGAAGCTTTCTTT.

This chain links TRBV5-5 with TRBJ2-7; TRBD2 matches at 10 bases. J lost 4 bases, V lost 0 bases, and 7 bases had no gene match. Germline V gives CDR1 SGHKS, CDR2 YYEKEE (reference sequence). This CDR3 has 16 amino acids. The CDR3 DNA reads TGTGCCAGCAGCTTGGTGGCGGGACTAGCGACTTACGAGCAGTACTTC. Encoded protein: CASSLVAGLATYEQYF.

The CDR3 region is CASSPPTSGRAGEQFF. CDR3 in DNA: TGTGCCAGCTCACCACCGACTAGCGGGAGGGCCGGTGAGCAGTTCTTC. The chain carries TRBV18 and TRBJ2-1, with 14 bases matching TRBD2. V was clipped by 0 bases and J by 9 bases; unmatched bases: 4. CDR3 length: 16 amino acids. CDR1 and CDR2 from the germline V gene are KGHSH and LQKENI.

The rearrangement uses TRBV6-5 and TRBJ2-7; D might be TRBD1 (6 bases). Germline CDR1 reads MNHEY; CDR2 reads SVGAGI. The CDR3 runs to 14 residues. Trimming cost V 6 bases and J 6 bases, with 18 bases left between them. The CDR3 spells CASRDTGMAGEQYF. CDR3 nucleotides: TGTGCCAGCAGGGACACAGGGATGGCCGGCGAGCAGTACTTC.

The gene calls are TRBV7-2 and TRBJ2-7; weak D call: TRBD2 (5 bases). Trimming left V 4 bases short and J 5 bases short, with 15 bases between. This CDR3 contains 14 residues. Germline lookup yields CDR1 SGHTA and CDR2 FQGNSA. CDR3 residues: CASSSFLISDEQYF. Here the CDR3 DNA reads TGTGCCAGCAGCTCATTTTTGATTAGCGACGAGCAGTACTTC.

V and J are TRBV19 and TRBJ2-7; TRBD1 is a possible D gene (5 bases). The CDR3 contains 14 residues. Germline V gene sequence: CDR1 LNHDA, CDR2 SQIVND (reference sequence). Trimming took off 3 bases at V and 3 bases at J, with 12 bases between the two ends. CDR3 residues: CASSMGRALYEQYF. CDR3 DNA: TGTGCCAGTAGTATGGGCAGGGCCCTCTACGAGCAGTACTTC. Using reference TRBV19 and TRBJ2-7 for the parts outside the CDR3, the full variable domain is DGGITQSPKYLFRKEGQNVTLSCEQNLNHDAMYWYRQDPGQGLRLIYYSQIVNDFQKGDIAEGYSVSREKKESFPLTVTSAQKNPTAFYLCASSMGRALYEQYFGPGTRLTVT.

This clone was seen more than once but under ten times. CDR3 region: CASSSTVGNTIYF. The CDR3 nucleotides read TGTGCCAGCAGTTCGACAGTCGGAAACACCATATATTTT. J is TRBJ1-3 and V is TRBV27, with a weak D call TRBD1 (5 bases). This CDR3 has 13 amino acids. In germline, CDR1 is MNHEY, CDR2 SMNVEV (reference sequence). V shed 4 bases and J shed 4 bases, with 8 bases lying between them.

The chain carries TRBV2 and TRBJ2-5, with D perhaps matching TRBD2 (6 bases). Per germline, CDR1 SNHLY and CDR2 FYNNEI. V was trimmed by 6 bases and J by 7 bases, leaving 15 bases between them. This CDR3 contains 13 residues. The CDR3 sequence is CASRDGSVGTQYF. The CDR3 DNA sequence: TGTGCCAGCAGGGACGGGAGTGTCGGGACCCAGTACTTC.

V gene TRBV9 combines with J gene TRBJ2-1, with TRBD2 identical over 11 bases. Germline-derived CDR1 and CDR2 are SGDLS and YYNGEE. The CDR3 runs 17 residues. Germline trimming cut 2 bases from V and 10 bases from J; bases unmatched to any gene: 14. In DNA, the CDR3 is TGTGCCAGCAGCGTCGGGACTAGCGGCCAACAGGGTGGGGAGCAGTTCTTC. It yields the protein CASSVGTSGQQGGEQFF.

This clone has only one observation. This rearrangement joins TRBV2 to TRBJ2-1, with TRBD2 matching over 14 bases. CDR1 and CDR2 (germline): SNHLY, FYNNEI. The CDR3 contains 15 residues. V gave up 6 bases and J gave up 5 bases; unmatched junction bases: 3. The CDR3 reads CASRGTSGSHNEQFF. The CDR3, as DNA: TGTGCCAGCAGGGGGACTAGCGGGAGCCACAATGAGCAGTTCTTC. The entire variable domain, with the rest obtained from reference TRBV2 and TRBJ2-1, is as follows: EPEVTQTPSHQVTQMGQEVILRCVPISNHLYFYWYRQILGQKVEFLVSFYNNEISEKSEIFDDQFSVERPDGSNFTLKIRSTKLEDSAMYFCASRGTSGSHNEQFFGPGTRLTVL.

The chain uses TRBV9 and TRBJ2-5; 11 nucleotides line up with TRBD2. The CDR3 has 16 amino acids. Trimming removed 5 bases from V and 5 bases from J; junction bases left unmatched: 11. The germline V gene has CDR1 SGDLS and CDR2 YYNGEE. CDR3 DNA sequence: TGTGCCAGCAGTCCCACTAGCGGGAGTAACGGGGAGACCCAGTACTTC. This gives the protein CASSPTSGSNGETQYF.

The rearrangement uses TRBV14 and TRBJ2-7; the match to TRBD1 covers 8 bases. Germline V gene lookup returns CDR1 SGHDN and CDR2 FVKESK. There are 17 residues in the CDR3. The junction had 13 bases not matched to a gene; V was cut back by 0 bases and J by 6 bases. The chain's CDR3 is CASSQDGTGLYVFEQYF. CDR3 nucleotide sequence: TGTGCCAGCAGCCAAGATGGGACAGGACTGTACGTTTTCGAGCAGTACTTC. The complete variable domain, with remaining parts taken from reference TRBV14 and TRBJ2-7, reads EAGVTQFPSHSVIEKGQTVTLRCDPISGHDNLYWYRRVMGKEIKFLLHFVKESKQDESGMPNNRFLAERTGGTYSTLKVQPAELEDSGVYFCASSQDGTGLYVFEQYFGPGTRLTVT.

The V gene is TRBV19, the J gene TRBJ1-2; maybe TRBD1 (6 bases). The length of the CDR3 is 13 residues. The V end lost 5 bases, the J end lost 0 bases, and 7 bases lay between the germline ends. CDR1 is LNHDA, CDR2 SQIVND, per germline (reference sequence). In nucleotides, the CDR3 is TGTGCCAGTAGTTGGGGGCCTAACTATGGCTACACCTTC. Amino acid sequence: CASSWGPNYGYTF.

The chain uses TRBV7-2 and TRBJ2-3; D is perhaps TRBD2 (5 bases). With 5 bases removed from V and 2 bases from J, the gap between germline ends came to 17 bases. The V gene's germline CDR1 is SGHTA and CDR2 FQGNSA. The CDR3 is 16 residues long. The CDR3 bases are TGTGCCAGCAGCCCCTGGAGGACGCAAAACACAGATACGCAGTATTTT. It encodes CASSPWRTQNTDTQYF.

The chain links TRBV6-2 or TRBV6-3 to TRBJ1-2; TRBD1 matches at 10 bases. V was clipped by 4 bases and J by 5 bases; unmatched bases: 7. The V gene's germline CDR1 is MNHEY and CDR2 SVGEGT. This CDR3 region has 15 residues. As DNA, the CDR3 is TGTGCCAGCAGTTCCTCCGGGACAGGGGTGTATGGCTACACCTTC. This gives the protein CASSSSGTGVYGYTF.